This T cell receptor (beta chain) was identified during a study of vaccination and CD4 T cells after COVID-19. Study context: Four females and six males made up the convalescents, with two Hispanic.

At the Johns Hopkins FTIC core, DNA taken from cultured CD4+ T cells was sequenced by way of the Oncomine TCR Beta short-read assay. TCRdb reprocessed the PCR reads with MiXCR, giving one entry per CDR3 protein. Among fewer than 7,500 distinct CDR3 sequences, roughly a sixth were seen once, and the ten largest hold less than 25%. Treatment defined: roughly ten-day PBMC culture with coronavirus spike peptide pools or control peptides (ViraFEST assay). After 10 days of culture, CD4+ T cells were negatively selected. The V gene's germline CDR1 is SGHTA and CDR2 FQGNSA. The length of the CDR3 is 15 residues. V lost 7 bases to trimming and J lost 10 bases; unmatched junction nucleotides: 13. This clonotype was observed a handful of times. Its target is unknown.

What was sequenced was CD4+ T cells from blood, cultured in vitro. The J gene is TRBJ2-1, the V gene TRBV7-2, with 10 nucleotides matching TRBD2. This sequence originates from a human donor who had recovered from COVID-19. The CDR3 is CASTLAGAAYSEQFF. CDR3 sequence (DNA): TGTGCCAGCACCCTAGCGGGAGCGGCGTATTCGGAGCAGTTCTTC.